Listed here are 20 T cell receptor beta chains from one sample, sequenced in a study of shared clonotypes between healthy human individuals. Assay used: immunoSEQ multiplex PCR; TCRdb lists only in-frame clones, some missing. The sample has roughly 2,500,000 clones, 80% to 95% seen once; the top ten hold roughly 0.39%. The sequenced sample consisted of naive CD4+ T cells from PBMCs. The subset here: CD45RA+ positively selected. The source is a man aged 18 to 29 in good health. Some clones in this sample may be carry-over from other donors' samples.

This chain connects TRBV7-3 to TRBJ1-1; 10 positions agree with TRBD1. With V trimmed by 5 bases and J by 1 base, 7 bases remained unmatched. Germline V gives CDR1 SGHTA, CDR2 FQGTGA. The CDR3 is 16 amino acids. CDR3 residues: CASSMTGGAANTEAFF. The DNA of the CDR3 is TGTGCCAGCAGCATGACAGGGGGCGCCGCGAACACTGAAGCTTTCTTT.

This chain joins TRBV28 and TRBJ1-2; 7 bases match TRBD1. V lost 5 bases to trimming and J lost 8 bases; unmatched junction nucleotides: 11. CDR1 is MDHEN, CDR2 SYDVKM, per germline. The CDR3 is made up of 14 amino acids. CDR3 in DNA: TGTGCCAGCAGTCCCCCAAGGGGGCCGGGAGGCTACACCTTC. Protein product: CASSPPRGPGGYTF.

This chain links TRBV7-9 with TRBJ1-4; 7 positions agree with TRBD1. CDR3 length equals 15 residues. Germline CDR1 SEHNR, CDR2 FQNEAQ (reference sequence). Unmatched junction bases numbered 8, after V lost 4 bases and J lost 6 bases. The CDR3 DNA reads as TGTGCCAGCAGCTCCGGGACAGCTGGGTATGAAAAACTGTTTTTT. Translation gives CASSSGTAGYEKLFF.

This chain links TRBV6-6 with TRBJ1-4; weak D call: TRBD1 (5 bases). In germline, CDR1 is MNHNY, CDR2 SVGAGI (reference sequence). This CDR3 is built from 15 residues. Trimming cost V 7 bases and J 0 bases, with 12 bases left between them. The CDR3 bases are TGTGCCAGCATCGGGGGAAGGGCAACTAATGAAAAACTGTTTTTT. Protein: CASIGGRATNEKLFF.

The V call is TRBV5-1, the J call TRBJ2-5; TRBD2 agrees at 8 bases. V was clipped by 0 bases and J by 5 bases; unmatched bases: 9. Germline CDR1 and CDR2: SGHRS and YFSETQ. The CDR3 extends over 16 amino acids. The CDR3 coding sequence is TGCGCCAGCAGCTTGGCCGTTTCGGGAGGGCAGGAGACCCAGTACTTC. The encoded protein is CASSLAVSGGQETQYF.

Concerning this clone itself: Other nucleotide sequences from this sample produce the same CDR3. The chain couples TRBV6-5 to TRBJ2-6; D is unclear. The CDR3 runs 14 residues. Trimming pared 5 bases from V and 0 bases from J, leaving 5 bases between. Per germline, CDR1 MNHEY and CDR2 SVGAGI. CDR3 sequence (DNA): TGTGCCAGCAGTCGGATCTCTGGGGCCAACGTCCTGACTTTC. Encoded protein: CASSRISGANVLTF.

This clone has a single count. The CDR3 DNA reads as TGTGCCAGCAGCGTGGAGGGGTTCCCCAACTATGGCTACACCTTC. This codes for CASSVEGFPNYGYTF. This chain uses TRBV9 with TRBJ1-2; a possible D gene is TRBD1 (5 bases). Germline lookup yields CDR1 SGDLS and CDR2 YYNGEE. The ends were cut back, 2 bases at V and 2 bases at J, with 13 bases in the middle. The CDR3 has 15 amino acids.

The chain couples TRBV30 to TRBJ1-6, with 9 bases identical to TRBD1. This CDR3 region has 15 residues. V shed 2 bases, J shed 10 bases, and the junction held 9 bases outside the gene matches. Germline assignment: CDR1 GTSNPN and CDR2 SVGIG (reference sequence). The CDR3 spells CAWSSLDRGKSPLHF. In nucleotides, the CDR3 is TGTGCCTGGAGTTCCCTGGACAGGGGAAAGTCACCCCTCCACTTT.

The chain links TRBV5-4 to TRBJ1-1; D is possibly TRBD1 (5 bases). From germline, CDR1 is SGHNT and CDR2 YYREEE (reference sequence). The CDR3 is 16 residues long. V was pared by 0 bases and J by 5 bases, with 17 bases between. CDR3 protein: CASSLAGRRGTTEAFF. The CDR3 DNA sequence: TGTGCCAGCAGCTTGGCGGGGAGAAGGGGAACGACTGAAGCTTTCTTT.

This chain connects TRBV21-1 to TRBJ1-5. TRBV21-1 constitutes a pseudogene. This CDR3 comprises 12 residues. The DNA for the CDR3 is TGTGCCAGCAGCAACCGACGGCAGCCCCAGCATTTT. Translated, it gives CASSNRRQPQHF.

The chain is built from TRBV11-2 and TRBJ2-1; no firm D call. The V gene lost 5 bases and the J gene lost 14 bases, with 22 bases spanning the gap. Germline V CDR1 and CDR2: SGHAT, FQNNGV. The CDR3 is 14 amino acids. Here the CDR3 reads CASSLIVGWASEFF. DNA of the CDR3: TGTGCCAGCAGCCTAATCGTGGGGTGGGCTAGTGAGTTCTTC.

A note on this clone: This specimen includes other DNA sequences encoding the same CDR3. The genes are TRBV5-1 and TRBJ2-7; D is ambiguous. Trimming cost V 0 bases and J 3 bases, with 4 bases left between them. The germline CDR1 and CDR2 sequences are SGHRS and YFSETQ. The length of the CDR3 is 12 residues. Here the CDR3 DNA reads TGCGCCAGCAGCTTGGGGATCTACGAGCAGTACTTC. This encodes CASSLGIYEQYF. Variable domain in full (rest from reference TRBV5-1 and TRBJ2-7): KAGVTQTPRYLIKTRGQQVTLSCSPISGHRSVSWYQQTPGQGLQFLFEYFSETQRNKGNFPGRFSGRQFSNSRSEMNVSTLELGDSALYLCASSLGIYEQYFGPGTRLTVT.

The chain combines TRBV7-9 with TRBJ2-2, with D tentatively TRBD2 (5 bases). Trimming removed 6 bases at V and 7 bases at J, with 18 bases between. From germline, CDR1 is SEHNR and CDR2 FQNEAQ (reference sequence). This CDR3 has 15 residues. CDR3 nucleotide sequence: TGTGCCAGCAGTCGACGAGGGCTCTCGGGCGGGGAGCTGTTTTTT. This sequence encodes CASSRRGLSGGELFF.

The rearrangement joins TRBV19 to TRBJ1-1; unclear D gene. Germline V CDR1 and CDR2: LNHDA, SQIVND (reference sequence). V dropped 2 bases and J dropped 4 bases, with 26 bases sitting between them. This CDR3 has 19 amino acids. The CDR3 spells CASSILAPLGGQVFTEAFF. The CDR3 region has the DNA TGTGCCAGTAGTATACTTGCCCCCCTTGGAGGCCAGGTCTTCACTGAAGCTTTCTTT.

In its sample, this clone was seen once. The chain carries TRBV27 and TRBJ2-5; TRBD2 matches at 10 bases. The J call is uncertain, as TRBJ2-7 better fits the DNA end. Germline V gene sequence: CDR1 MNHEY, CDR2 SMNVEV (reference sequence). This CDR3 spans 15 amino acids. CDR3 DNA sequence: TGTGCCAGCAGTCCGGTAGCGGGGGGATCCTACGAGCAGTACTTC. It specifies CASSPVAGGSYEQYF.

CDR3 nucleotides: TGCAGCGCAGAGGGAGGAATCGCCTACAATGAGCAGTTCTTC. As protein: CSAEGGIAYNEQFF. The chain recombines TRBV29-1 with TRBJ2-1; D might be TRBD2 (6 bases). This CDR3 spans 14 amino acids. Germline V lookup: CDR1 SQVTM, CDR2 ANQGSEA. Between the trimmed V and J ends, which lost 7 bases and 2 bases, there was a span of 15 bases.

V and J are TRBV6-4 and TRBJ2-3, with TRBD2 matching over 8 bases. From germline, CDR1 is MRHNA and CDR2 SNTAGT. With 4 bases clipped from V and 2 bases from J, the junction kept 5 bases outside the gene matches. The CDR3 is made up of 15 amino acids. Here the CDR3 DNA reads TGTGCCAGCAGTGTCACTAGCGGAAACACAGATACGCAGTATTTT. It yields the protein CASSVTSGNTDTQYF.

The genes are TRBV18 and TRBJ1-5; TRBD1 matches 7 bases. J lost 2 bases, V lost 3 bases, and 4 bases had no gene match. This CDR3 has 15 residues. Germline V CDR1 and CDR2: KGHSH, LQKENI. The DNA of the CDR3 is TGTGCCAGCTCACCGGACACAGGGGGCAATCAGCCCCAGCATTTT. Amino acid sequence: CASSPDTGGNQPQHF.

V usage is TRBV29-1 and J usage is TRBJ1-4; weak D call: TRBD1 (6 bases). The CDR3 totals 14 residues. Germline CDR1 is SQVTM and CDR2 is ANQGSEA. V dropped 6 bases and J dropped 6 bases, with 17 bases sitting between them. The CDR3, as DNA: TGCAGCGTGGGCCGAGGGGGTCTAGATGAAAAACTGTTTTTT. Protein product: CSVGRGGLDEKLFF.

This clone has just one count. This chain uses TRBV7-6 with TRBJ1-3, with a tentative D call TRBD1 (6 bases). Per the germline V gene, CDR1 is SGHVS and CDR2 is FNYEAQ. The V end lost 5 bases, the J end lost 0 bases, and 14 bases lay between the germline ends. The CDR3 is 16 amino acids. The CDR3 DNA is TGTGCCAGCAGCGGAGGACAGCCGCTCTCTGGAAACACCATATATTTT. Its protein product is CASSGGQPLSGNTIYF.